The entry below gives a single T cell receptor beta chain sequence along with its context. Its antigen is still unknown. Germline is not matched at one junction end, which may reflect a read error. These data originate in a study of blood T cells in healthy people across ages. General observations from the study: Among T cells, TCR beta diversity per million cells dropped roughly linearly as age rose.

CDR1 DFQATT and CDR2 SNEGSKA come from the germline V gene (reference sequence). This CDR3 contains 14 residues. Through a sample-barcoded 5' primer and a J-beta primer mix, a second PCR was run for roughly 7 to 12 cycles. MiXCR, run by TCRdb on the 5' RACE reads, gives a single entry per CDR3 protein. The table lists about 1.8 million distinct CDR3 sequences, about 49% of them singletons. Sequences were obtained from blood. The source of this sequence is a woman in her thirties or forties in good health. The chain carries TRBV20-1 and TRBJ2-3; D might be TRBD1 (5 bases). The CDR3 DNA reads TGCAGTGCTAGTAGTCAGAGTAGCACAGGTACGCAGTATTTT. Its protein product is CSASSQSSTGTQYF.